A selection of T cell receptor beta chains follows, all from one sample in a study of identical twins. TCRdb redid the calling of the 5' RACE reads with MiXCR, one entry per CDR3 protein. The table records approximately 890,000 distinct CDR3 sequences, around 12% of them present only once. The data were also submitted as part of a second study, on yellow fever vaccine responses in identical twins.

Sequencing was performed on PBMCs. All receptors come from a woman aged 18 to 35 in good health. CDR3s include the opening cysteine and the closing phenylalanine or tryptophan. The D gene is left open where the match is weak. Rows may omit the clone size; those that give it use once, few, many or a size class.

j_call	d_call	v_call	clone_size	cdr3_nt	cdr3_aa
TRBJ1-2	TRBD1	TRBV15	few	TGTGCCACCAGCATTAGCGGGACAGACTATGGCTACACCTTC	CATSISGTDYGYTF
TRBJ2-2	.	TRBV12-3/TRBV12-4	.	TGTGCCAGCAGAAGATCAGTAAACACCGGGGAGCTGTTTTTT	CASRRSVNTGELFF
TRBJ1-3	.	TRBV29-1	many	TGCAGCGTTGAGGTGGTTGGAAACACCATATATTTT	CSVEVVGNTIYF
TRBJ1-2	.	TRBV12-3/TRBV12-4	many	TGTGCCAGCAGTTATGGGAACTATGGCTACACCTTC	CASSYGNYGYTF
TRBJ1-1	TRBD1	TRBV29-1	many	TGCAGCGTTGAAGGGAGGGGGCAGAACACTGAAGCTTTCTTT	CSVEGRGQNTEAFF
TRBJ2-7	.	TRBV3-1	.	TGTGCCAGCAGCCCACAGGGGAGGGGGTACGAGCAGTACTTC	CASSPQGRGYEQYF
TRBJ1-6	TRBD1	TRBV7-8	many	TGTGCCAGCAGCCACTCCAGGGGGCTAGAATCACCCCTCCACTTT	CASSHSRGLESPLHF
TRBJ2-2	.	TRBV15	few	TGTGCCACCAGCACCTCCAGACCCTTCGAGGAGCTGTTTTTT	CATSTSRPFEELFF
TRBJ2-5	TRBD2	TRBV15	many	TGTGCCACCAGTTATGAGACTAGCGGGAGCGGATTAGAGACCCAGTACTTC	CATSYETSGSGLETQYF
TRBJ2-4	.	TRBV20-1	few	TGCAGTGCTAGACTACAAGCACAGGGTCTGGTTCAGTACTTC	CSARLQAQGLVQYF
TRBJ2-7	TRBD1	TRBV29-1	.	TGCAGCGTTGAAGATCTCCGACAGGGTTTCTACGAGCAGTACTTC	CSVEDLRQGFYEQYF
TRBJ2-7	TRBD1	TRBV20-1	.	TGCAGTGCCAGCCCCGGGACAGGGATGCTCGAGCAGTACTTC	CSASPGTGMLEQYF
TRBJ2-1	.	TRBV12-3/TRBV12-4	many	TGTGCCAGCAGTTTCGAAACAGCGGCCAACAATGAGCAGTTCTTC	CASSFETAANNEQFF
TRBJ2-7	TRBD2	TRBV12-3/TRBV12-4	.	TGTGCCAGCACCGATGGACTAGCCGGTGGCGTCTACGAGCAGTACTTC	CASTDGLAGGVYEQYF
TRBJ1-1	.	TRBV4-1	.	TGCGCCAGCAGCCAGATCCAGGTGGCAGGGATGAACACTGAAGCTTTCTTT	CASSQIQVAGMNTEAFF
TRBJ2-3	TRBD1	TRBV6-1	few	TGTGCCAGCAGACCGAGACAGGGGGCGGCAGATACGCAGTATTTT	CASRPRQGAADTQYF
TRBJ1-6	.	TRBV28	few	TGTGCCAGCAGTCCCCATGGCGGAAACCATTCACCCCTCCACTTT	CASSPHGGNHSPLHF
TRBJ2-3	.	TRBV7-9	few	TGTGCCAGCAGCTTAAAGGGGTTCACGGATACGCAGTATTTT	CASSLKGFTDTQYF
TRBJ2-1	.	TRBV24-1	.	TGTGCCACAAGTCCCGGGGAATACAATGAGCAGTTCTTC	CATSPGEYNEQFF
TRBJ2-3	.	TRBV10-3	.	TGTGCCATCACGGAGTCTGTAACAGATACGCAGTATTTT	CAITESVTDTQYF
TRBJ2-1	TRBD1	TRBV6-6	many	TGTGCCAGCAGTTATGAGGACAGGTCCTACAATGAGCAGTTCTTC	CASSYEDRSYNEQFF
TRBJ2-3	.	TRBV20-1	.	TGCAGTGCTCGGGGTGTCGGAGATACGCAGTATTTT	CSARGVGDTQYF
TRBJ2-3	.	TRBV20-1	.	TGCAGTGCCCCATCTGAGGGGGGGGCCGGGAATACGCAGTATTTT	CSAPSEGGAGNTQYF
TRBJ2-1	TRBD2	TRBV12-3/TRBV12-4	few	TGTGCCAGCACCCGCGCGGGAGGAGGACATGAGCAGTTCTTC	CASTRAGGGHEQFF